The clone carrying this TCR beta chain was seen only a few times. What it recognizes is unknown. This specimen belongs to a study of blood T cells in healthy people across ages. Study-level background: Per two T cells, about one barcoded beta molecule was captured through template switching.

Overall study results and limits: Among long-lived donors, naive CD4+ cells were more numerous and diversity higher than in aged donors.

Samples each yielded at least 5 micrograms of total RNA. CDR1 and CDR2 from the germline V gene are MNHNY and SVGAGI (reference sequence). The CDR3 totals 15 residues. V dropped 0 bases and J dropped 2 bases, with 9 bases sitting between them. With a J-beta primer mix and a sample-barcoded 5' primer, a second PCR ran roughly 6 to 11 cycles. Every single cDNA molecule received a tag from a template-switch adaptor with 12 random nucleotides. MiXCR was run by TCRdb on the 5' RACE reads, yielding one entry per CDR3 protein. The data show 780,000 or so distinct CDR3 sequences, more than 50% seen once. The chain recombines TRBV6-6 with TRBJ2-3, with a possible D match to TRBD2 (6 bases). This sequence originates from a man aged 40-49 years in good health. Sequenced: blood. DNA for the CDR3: TGTGCCAGCAGTTACTCGCGGGGCGTCACAGATACGCAGTATTTT. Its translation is CASSYSRGVTDTQYF.